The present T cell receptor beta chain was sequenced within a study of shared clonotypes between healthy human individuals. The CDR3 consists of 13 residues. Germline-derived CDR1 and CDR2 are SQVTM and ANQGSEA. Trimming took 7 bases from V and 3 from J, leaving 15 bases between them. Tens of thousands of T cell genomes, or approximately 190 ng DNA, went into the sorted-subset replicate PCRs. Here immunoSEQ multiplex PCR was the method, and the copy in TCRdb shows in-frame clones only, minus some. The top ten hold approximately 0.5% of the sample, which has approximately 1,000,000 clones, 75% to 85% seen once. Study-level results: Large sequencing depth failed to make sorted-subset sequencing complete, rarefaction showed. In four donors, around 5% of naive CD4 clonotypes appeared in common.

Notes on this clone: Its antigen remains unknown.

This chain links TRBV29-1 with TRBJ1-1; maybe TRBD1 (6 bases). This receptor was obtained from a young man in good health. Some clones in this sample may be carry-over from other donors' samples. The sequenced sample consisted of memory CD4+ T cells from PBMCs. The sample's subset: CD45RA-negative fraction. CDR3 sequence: CSALRGLDTEAFF. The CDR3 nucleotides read TGCAGCGCCTTACGGGGGCTGGACACTGAAGCTTTCTTT.